The 30 T cell receptor beta chains listed next were all sequenced from one sample in a study of CD8+ T cells in alopecia areata. Described treatment: oral pan-JAK inhibitor, 5-10 mg twice daily. Once RNA had been extracted, it was reverse transcribed into cDNA to act as the sequencing template. Using immunoSEQ multiplex PCR, the repertoire was profiled, and TCRdb retains in-frame clones only, with some absent. The sample includes about 200,000 clones, 58% of them seen just once. The source was CD4+ T cells sorted from blood, collected at week 24, from a patient treated with tofacitinib. All receptors come from a human donor with alopecia areata.

This sequence joins TRBV7-2 and TRBJ1-5; D uncertain. Germline CDR1 SGHTA, CDR2 FQGNSA. CDR3 length equals 15 residues. V was cut by 4 bases and J by 3 bases, with 13 bases left in between. The CDR3 region has the DNA TGTGCCAGCAGCTCAAACCGGGCCTACAATCAGCCCCAGCATTTT. Protein sequence: CASSSNRAYNQPQHF.

The chain has TRBV9 and TRBJ2-7; 7 bases map to TRBD1. The CDR3 is 14 amino acids. V gave up 2 bases and J gave up 0 bases; unmatched junction bases: 2. The germline V gene has CDR1 SGDLS and CDR2 YYNGEE. The CDR3, as DNA: TGTGCCAGCAGCGTCGGGACAGACTCCTACGAGCAGTACTTC. Translating it yields CASSVGTDSYEQYF.

The chain uses TRBV2 and TRBJ1-2; 9 bases match TRBD1. This CDR3 comprises 15 residues. J lost 6 bases, V lost 6 bases, and 11 bases had no gene match. The germline V gene has CDR1 SNHLY and CDR2 FYNNEI. The CDR3 coding sequence is TGTGCCAGCAGCGCAAGGGGACAGGGAGGAAATGGCTACACCTTC. It encodes CASSARGQGGNGYTF. The full variable domain, rest sourced from reference TRBV2 and TRBJ1-2, is EPEVTQTPSHQVTQMGQEVILRCVPISNHLYFYWYRQILGQKVEFLVSFYNNEISEKSEIFDDQFSVERPDGSNFTLKIRSTKLEDSAMYFCASSARGQGGNGYTFGSGTRLTVV.

Written as DNA, the CDR3 is TGCGCCAGCAGCAAGGCACAGGGTTCCACTGAAGCTTTCTTT. It codes for CASSKAQGSTEAFF. The J gene is TRBJ1-1, the V gene TRBV5-1, with D possibly TRBD1 on 6 matching bases. CDR1 is SGHRS and CDR2 is YFSETQ in the germline V gene. This CDR3 region has 14 residues. V shed 4 bases and J shed 4 bases, with 14 bases lying between them.

This clone has only a few counts. Other DNA variants within this sample encode the same CDR3. The rearrangement uses TRBV14 and TRBJ2-7; D not certain. Germline CDR1 SGHDN, CDR2 FVKESK. Trimming removed 3 bases from V and 2 bases from J, with 5 bases in between. The CDR3 has 12 residues. CDR3 sequence reads: CASSQGPYEQYF. In DNA, the CDR3 is TGTGCCAGCAGCCAGGGCCCCTACGAGCAGTACTTC.

The V and J genes are TRBV9 and TRBJ2-5, with unresolved D. The CDR3 is 13 amino acids. Germline V CDR1 and CDR2: SGDLS, YYNGEE. The V and J ends lost 0 bases and 5 bases respectively, with 8 bases between them. The CDR3 here is CASSVGFQETQYF. As DNA, the CDR3 is TGTGCCAGCAGCGTAGGTTTTCAGGAGACCCAGTACTTC. Combining the CDR3 with reference TRBV9 and TRBJ2-5 gives the whole variable domain DSGVTQTPKHLITATGQRVTLRCSPRSGDLSVYWYQQSLDQGLQFLIQYYNGEERAKGNILERFSAQQFPDLHSELNLSSLELGDSALYFCASSVGFQETQYFGPGTRLLVL.

This CDR3 is CASSVKYSGNTIYF. The DNA of the CDR3 is TGTGCCAGCAGCGTCAAGTACTCTGGAAACACCATATATTTT. The rearrangement uses TRBV9 and TRBJ1-3; no firm D call. Germline CDR1 reads SGDLS; CDR2 reads YYNGEE. The V end was cut by 2 bases, the J end by 0 bases, with 6 bases between. The CDR3 is made up of 14 amino acids.

This clone was picked up one time. The CDR3 DNA is TGCGCCAGCAGCTTGACAGGGGGCGGTTACCCGAACACTGAAGCTTTCTTT. This sequence encodes CASSLTGGGYPNTEAFF. The J gene is TRBJ1-1, the V gene TRBV5-1; 9 nucleotides line up with TRBD1. Germline V gene sequence: CDR1 SGHRS, CDR2 YFSETQ. V lost 1 base and J lost 1; bases outside the gene matches: 8. The CDR3 extends over 17 amino acids.

The chain combines TRBV9 with TRBJ2-3; D is uncertain. Germline V gene data show CDR1 as SGDLS and CDR2 as YYNGEE. CDR3 length: 14 residues. V lost 4 bases, J lost 2 bases, and 11 bases lay in between. The CDR3 reads CASSPRHFTDTQYF. CDR3 bases: TGTGCCAGCAGCCCCCGCCACTTCACAGATACGCAGTATTTT. Combining the CDR3 with reference TRBV9 and TRBJ2-3 gives the whole variable domain DSGVTQTPKHLITATGQRVTLRCSPRSGDLSVYWYQQSLDQGLQFLIQYYNGEERAKGNILERFSAQQFPDLHSELNLSSLELGDSALYFCASSPRHFTDTQYFGPGTRLTVL.

The chain couples TRBV15 to TRBJ2-1, with TRBD2 matching 9 bases. With 6 bases clipped from V and 3 bases from J, the junction kept 0 bases outside the gene matches. The germline gives CDR1 LNHNV, CDR2 YYDKDF (reference sequence). The CDR3 totals 13 residues. CDR3 in DNA: TGTGCCACCAGACTAGCGGGCTACAATGAGCAGTTCTTC. Amino acids: CATRLAGYNEQFF.

The V and J genes are TRBV29-1 and TRBJ2-1; perhaps D is TRBD1 or TRBD2 (5 bases each). This CDR3 has 14 residues. Germline V CDR1 and CDR2: SQVTM, ANQGSEA. Trimming pared 5 bases from V and 2 bases from J, leaving 13 bases between. The CDR3 DNA reads as TGCAGCGTTCGCCTGAGGGGCACCTACAATGAGCAGTTCTTC. This codes for CSVRLRGTYNEQFF.

The chain employs TRBV29-1 and TRBJ1-1; 7 bases are shared with TRBD1. V lost 0 bases to trimming and J lost 1 base; unmatched junction nucleotides: 2. This CDR3 has 14 amino acids. Germline values: CDR1 SQVTM, CDR2 ANQGSEA. Here the CDR3 DNA reads TGCAGCGTTGAAGAGCGACAGGGGAACACTGAAGCTTTCTTT. Residues: CSVEERQGNTEAFF.

The chain joins TRBV7-3 to TRBJ2-2, with D perhaps TRBD1 or TRBD2 (5 bases each). CDR3 length: 15 amino acids. Germline assignment: CDR1 SGHTA and CDR2 FQGTGA. The ends were cut back, 4 bases at V and 7 bases at J, with 16 bases in the middle. CDR3 amino acids: CASSWSGSRGGELFF. DNA of the CDR3: TGTGCCAGCAGCTGGTCAGGGAGCCGCGGCGGGGAGCTGTTTTTT.

This chain uses TRBV25-1 with TRBJ2-4; D not certain. The CDR3 runs 11 residues. CDR1 is MGHDK, CDR2 SYGVNS, per germline. The V and J ends lost 9 bases and 5 bases respectively, with 8 bases between them. CDR3 DNA sequence: TGTGCCAGTTCCGCCCAAAACATTCAGTACTTC. This translates into CASSAQNIQYF.

The rearrangement uses TRBV29-1 and TRBJ2-3; 8 bases fit TRBD1. This CDR3 spans 14 amino acids. Per germline, CDR1 SQVTM and CDR2 ANQGSEA. V was pared by 6 bases and J by 0 bases, with 5 bases of the junction left unmatched. DNA of the CDR3: TGCAGCGTCCCGACAGGGGTGAGCACAGATACGCAGTATTTT. Translated, it gives CSVPTGVSTDTQYF.

The chain has TRBV30 and TRBJ2-3, with 7 bases aligning to TRBD1. Looked up from germline, CDR1 is GTSNPN and CDR2 is SVGIG (reference sequence). CDR3 length equals 14 residues. After removal of 3 bases from V and 3 bases from J, the junction contained 6 bases not matched to a gene. The CDR3 sequence: CAWSGTVLTDTQYF. CDR3 coding DNA: TGTGCCTGGAGCGGGACAGTTCTGACAGATACGCAGTATTTT.

The gene calls are TRBV23-1 and TRBJ2-7; D remains ambiguous. TRBV23-1 is marked as an open reading frame, function uncertain. The ends were cut back, 0 bases at V and 2 bases at J, with 8 bases in the middle. The CDR3 contains 14 residues. DNA for the CDR3: TGCGCCAGCAGTCAATCGAACAGTACCTACGAGCAGTACTTC. This encodes CASSQSNSTYEQYF.

The chain joins TRBV30 to TRBJ2-1, with no clear D. V was clipped by 4 bases and J by 4 bases, with 11 bases between them. The CDR3 consists of 13 residues. Germline V gene sequence: CDR1 GTSNPN, CDR2 SVGIG (reference sequence). Here the CDR3 DNA reads TGTGCCTGGAATCCCCCAGGATACAATGAGCAGTTCTTC. This gives the protein CAWNPPGYNEQFF.

This clone has a single count. The gene calls are TRBV29-1 and TRBJ1-5; TRBD1 matches 7 bases. CDR1 SQVTM and CDR2 ANQGSEA come from the germline V gene. V shed 3 bases, J shed 2 bases, and the junction held 16 bases outside the gene matches. The CDR3 length is 18 residues. In DNA form, the CDR3 reads TGCAGCGTTGAGCACACCTACAGGGGAAGGCTCGGCAATCAGCCCCAGCATTTT. Translation: CSVEHTYRGRLGNQPQHF.

Only a few counts were recorded for this clone. The rearrangement links TRBV10-3 to TRBJ1-2; no clear D. Per germline, CDR1 ENHRY and CDR2 SYGVKD. CDR3 length equals 14 residues. Trimming left V 0 bases short and J 4 bases short, with 9 bases between. For the CDR3, the DNA is TGTGCCATCAGTGAGTCGCCAGAGGCCTATGGCTACACCTTC. This translates into CAISESPEAYGYTF.

The CDR3 DNA follows: TGTGCCAGCAGGGGACAGGGCTACAATGAGCAGTTCTTC. This encodes CASRGQGYNEQFF. The chain recombines TRBV28 with TRBJ2-1; 9 bases map to TRBD1. This CDR3 contains 13 residues. The germline CDR1 and CDR2 sequences are MDHEN and SYDVKM. Losses at the gene ends were 6 bases for V and 3 bases for J; bases not matched to a gene: 0.

V gene TRBV29-1 combines with J gene TRBJ1-1; D not resolved. V lost 5 bases, J lost 6 bases, and 16 bases lay in between. There are 13 residues in the CDR3. Germline assignment: CDR1 SQVTM and CDR2 ANQGSEA. The CDR3 sequence: CSVFWAGSAEAFF. The DNA for the CDR3 is TGCAGCGTTTTTTGGGCAGGATCGGCTGAAGCTTTCTTT.

This clone was found once. The rearrangement uses TRBV7-3 and TRBJ2-3, with D unresolved. Germline CDR1 is SGHTA and CDR2 is FQGTGA. The CDR3 extends over 14 amino acids. The V end lost 2 bases, the J end lost 2 bases, and 8 bases lay between the germline ends. This CDR3 is CASSLSRNTDTQYF. CDR3 nucleotide sequence: TGTGCCAGCAGCTTATCGCGGAACACAGATACGCAGTATTTT.

This chain links TRBV29-1 with TRBJ1-2, with a tentative D call TRBD1 (6 bases). The CDR3 extends over 12 amino acids. V was trimmed by 4 bases and J by 2 bases, leaving 8 bases between them. Germline V gene data show CDR1 as SQVTM and CDR2 as ANQGSEA. The CDR3 spells CSVVRGNYGYTF. CDR3 bases: TGCAGCGTTGTCAGGGGCAACTATGGCTACACCTTC.

Regarding this clone: The junction departs from germline at one end; a sequencing error may be responsible. Other DNA sequences in the sample encode the same CDR3. The chain joins TRBV6-5 to TRBJ2-3; the D is unclear. The CDR3 runs 16 residues. Germline V CDR1 and CDR2: MNHEY, SVGAGI. The CDR3 DNA reads TGTGCCAGCAGTTCACACACCAACGGGCGCACAGATACGCAATATTTT. Encoded protein: CASSSHTNGRTDTQYF.

The chain has TRBV2 and TRBJ2-5; 9 positions match TRBD2. V lost 8 bases to trimming and J lost 3 bases; unmatched junction nucleotides: 7. This CDR3 has 14 amino acids. Germline CDR1 and CDR2: SNHLY and FYNNEI. The CDR3 region is CASLSGGGEETQYF. Here the CDR3 DNA reads TGTGCCAGCCTCTCTGGCGGGGGGGAAGAGACCCAGTACTTC.

In its sample, this clone was seen a few times. The genes are TRBV27 and TRBJ1-2; no reliable D call. From germline, CDR1 is MNHEY and CDR2 SMNVEV (reference sequence). Trimming removed 2 bases at V and 4 bases at J, with 8 bases between. There are 13 residues in the CDR3. CDR3 sequence: CASSLMGSYGYTF. The CDR3 DNA is TGTGCCAGCAGTTTAATGGGGAGCTATGGCTACACCTTC.

The rearrangement links TRBV4-1 to TRBJ1-2, with D perhaps TRBD1 (5 bases). This CDR3 spans 15 amino acids. Trimming left V 2 bases short and J 6 bases short, with 16 bases between. Germline CDR1 and CDR2: MGHRA and YSYEKL. The CDR3 DNA reads TGCGCCAGCAGCCAACCGGGACCGGTAAGGAATGGCTACACCTTC. It translates to CASSQPGPVRNGYTF.

V gene TRBV15 combines with J gene TRBJ1-5; no definite D call. Trimming removed 6 bases at V and 0 bases at J, with 18 bases between. The CDR3 runs to 17 residues. Germline V lookup: CDR1 LNHNV, CDR2 YYDKDF (reference sequence). In DNA, the CDR3 is TGTGCCACCAGGAGCAAAACCTCAGGATATAGCAATCAGCCCCAGCATTTT. Encoded protein: CATRSKTSGYSNQPQHF.

This clone was seen a few times. This chain joins TRBV9 and TRBJ2-7, with 7 bases matching TRBD2. The CDR3 contains 12 residues. The V gene end was trimmed by 8 bases and the J gene end by 6 bases; junction bases not matched to a gene: 8. Germline V gives CDR1 SGDLS, CDR2 YYNGEE. The CDR3 sequence is CARGRENLEQYF. The CDR3, as DNA: TGTGCCAGAGGGCGGGAGAATCTCGAGCAGTACTTC.